Below, 32 T cell receptor beta chains from the same sample are listed, as sequenced in a study of cytomegalovirus exposure and HLA in healthy donors. 13 Jbeta primers and 60 Vbeta primers were used for the PCR. The method was immunoSEQ multiplex PCR; TCRdb's version includes in-frame clones alone and lacks a portion of them. This sample's table reports about 100,000 clones. Sample: PBMCs. Receptors originate from a man aged 45-60 years in good health and CMV-seronegative.

This chain uses TRBV19 with TRBJ2-2; 7 bases map to TRBD1. This CDR3 has 15 amino acids. In germline, CDR1 is LNHDA, CDR2 SQIVND (reference sequence). Trimming removed 6 bases from V and 0 bases from J; junction bases left unmatched: 4. The DNA for the CDR3 is TGTGCCAGTAGCCGGGACAGCCCGAACACCGGGGAGCTGTTTTTT. Translated, it gives CASSRDSPNTGELFF.

The chain couples TRBV7-9 to TRBJ1-2; tentatively, D is TRBD1 (6 bases). CDR3 length: 14 residues. Germline values: CDR1 SEHNR, CDR2 FQNEAQ (reference sequence). Trimming stripped 5 bases from V and 5 bases from J, with 15 bases between. The CDR3 reads CASSPGEGWYGYTF. CDR3 nucleotides: TGTGCCAGCAGCCCAGGGGAGGGTTGGTATGGCTACACCTTC.

This chain uses TRBV7-2 with TRBJ2-7, with D maybe TRBD1 (5 bases). Trimming took 6 bases from V and 3 from J, leaving 12 bases between them. This CDR3 comprises 13 residues. CDR1 and CDR2 from the germline V gene are SGHTA and FQGNSA. The CDR3 is CASSKRDSYEQYF. The CDR3 nucleotides are TGTGCCAGCAGTAAAAGAGACAGCTACGAGCAGTACTTC.

CDR3: CASRTGTGTFEQYF. The DNA of the CDR3 is TGTGCCAGCAGAACCGGGACAGGGACCTTCGAGCAGTACTTC. The chain has TRBV5-5 and TRBJ2-7; TRBD1 agrees at 9 bases. This CDR3 region has 14 residues. J gave up 6 bases and V 5 bases, and 9 bases lay outside the gene matches. CDR1 is SGHKS and CDR2 is YYEKEE in the germline V gene (reference sequence).

The chain employs TRBV19 and TRBJ1-6, with 11 nucleotides matching TRBD1. From germline, CDR1 is LNHDA and CDR2 SQIVND (reference sequence). The CDR3 spans 13 residues. The ends lost 8 bases at V and 7 bases at J; junction bases unmatched: 1. In DNA, the CDR3 is TGTGCCAGTGGGACAGGGGGAAATTCACCCCTCCACTTT. Translating gives CASGTGGNSPLHF.

V gene TRBV10-1 combines with J gene TRBJ1-2; D gene unclear. V lost 11 bases and J 1 base, leaving 17 bases between the germline ends. Germline lookup yields CDR1 WNHNN and CDR2 SYGVQD (reference sequence). The CDR3 is made up of 14 amino acids. The CDR3: CADVLASNNYGYTF. CDR3 coding DNA: TGCGCCGATGTACTCGCAAGTAATAACTATGGCTACACCTTC.

The genes are TRBV7-9 and TRBJ1-2; 7 positions match TRBD1. Germline trimming cut 5 bases from V and 0 bases from J; bases unmatched to any gene: 0. The germline V gene encodes CDR1 SEHNR and CDR2 FQNEAQ (reference sequence). The CDR3 is 13 amino acids. CDR3 nucleotides: TGTGCCAGCAGCGGGACAGCTAACTATGGCTACACCTTC. Translated, it gives CASSGTANYGYTF.

The chain uses TRBV7-2 and TRBJ2-5; D uncertain. The germline V and J ends were trimmed by 1 base and 7 bases, with 13 bases remaining between them. In germline, CDR1 is SGHTA, CDR2 FQGNSA. The length of the CDR3 is 14 residues. The CDR3 DNA sequence: TGTGCCAGCAGCTTAGAGTCGTCACGAGTGACCCAGTACTTC. Its translation is CASSLESSRVTQYF.

V is TRBV7-2 and J is TRBJ2-3; D is perhaps TRBD2 (5 bases). The CDR3 contains 16 residues. Germline values: CDR1 SGHTA, CDR2 FQGNSA. V gave up 3 bases and J gave up 1 base, with 14 bases separating them. CDR3 amino acids: CASSLRPPGGTDTQYF. For the CDR3, the DNA is TGTGCCAGCAGCTTGCGCCCTCCCGGGGGCACAGATACGCAGTATTTT.

For the CDR3, the DNA is TGTGCCAGCAGCCTCCAAACGCGAACCTCAGGGGTAGGGGCAGATACGCAGTATTTT. Protein product: CASSLQTRTSGVGADTQYF. The chain recombines TRBV7-2 with TRBJ2-3; D perhaps matches TRBD1 (6 bases). This CDR3 spans 19 amino acids. The V end lost 5 bases, the J end lost 4 bases, and 28 bases lay between the germline ends. Germline V gene lookup returns CDR1 SGHTA and CDR2 FQGNSA.

This chain links TRBV27 with TRBJ2-1, with D tentatively TRBD2 (6 bases). Germline-derived CDR1 and CDR2 are MNHEY and SMNVEV (reference sequence). The V end lost 4 bases, the J end lost 4 bases, and 17 bases lay between the germline ends. CDR3 length: 16 amino acids. CDR3 region: CASSSLSAGKYNEQFF. For the CDR3, the DNA is TGTGCCAGCAGTTCGCTATCTGCGGGGAAGTACAATGAGCAGTTCTTC.

The chain recombines TRBV13 with TRBJ2-2; 8 positions match TRBD1. J lost 2 bases, V lost 5 bases, and 13 bases had no gene match. Germline lookup yields CDR1 PRHDT and CDR2 FYEKMQ (reference sequence). The CDR3 contains 18 residues. CDR3 sequence reads: CASSATPYRGDNTGELFF. CDR3 bases: TGTGCCAGCAGCGCCACCCCGTACAGGGGGGACAACACCGGGGAGCTGTTTTTT.

The chain has TRBV18 and TRBJ1-5; D is uncertain. Germline loops: CDR1 KGHSH, CDR2 LQKENI. The CDR3 sequence is 13 residues long. Trimming removed 3 bases from V and 6 bases from J, with 9 bases in between. The CDR3 protein is CASSPSGIQPQHF. As DNA, the CDR3 is TGTGCCAGCTCACCCTCCGGGATTCAGCCCCAGCATTTT.

In DNA form, the CDR3 reads TGTGCCTGGAGTAACCCGGCGGGGAATCAGCCCCAGCATTTT. This codes for CAWSNPAGNQPQHF. This sequence joins TRBV30 and TRBJ1-5; D unclear. The CDR3 is 14 residues long. Looked up from germline, CDR1 is GTSNPN and CDR2 is SVGIG (reference sequence). V was cut by 2 bases and J by 4 bases, with 12 bases left in between.

This sequence joins TRBV9 and TRBJ1-2; D may be TRBD1 (6 bases). The CDR3 extends over 13 amino acids. CDR1 and CDR2 (germline): SGDLS, YYNGEE. The ends were cut back, 3 bases at V and 7 bases at J, with 13 bases in the middle. For the CDR3, the DNA is TGTGCCAGCAGCGCCCGAACAGGGTTTGGCTACACCTTC. Encoded protein: CASSARTGFGYTF.

V gene TRBV19 combines with J gene TRBJ2-7; 8 nucleotides match TRBD1. The CDR3 spans 15 residues. The germline CDR1 and CDR2 sequences are LNHDA and SQIVND (reference sequence). Trimming took 5 bases from V and 5 from J; bases not matched to a gene: 11. In DNA, the CDR3 is TGTGCCAGTAGTCACAGGACAGGGAAGTTCCACGAGCAGTACTTC. Translation: CASSHRTGKFHEQYF.

The J gene is TRBJ2-1, the V gene TRBV6-4; 9 positions match TRBD2. This CDR3 contains 20 residues. Germline V gives CDR1 MRHNA, CDR2 SNTAGT. V shed 2 bases, J shed 3 bases, and the junction held 17 bases outside the gene matches. CDR3 DNA: TGTGCCAGCAGTGACGGGCCAAAGGGCGGGAGGGCCCTAAGCTACAATGAGCAGTTCTTC. Translating gives CASSDGPKGGRALSYNEQFF.

The gene calls are TRBV6-1 and TRBJ1-1; D is uncertain. Trimming removed 6 bases at V and 7 bases at J, with 15 bases between. This CDR3 has 13 amino acids. Looked up from germline, CDR1 is MNHNS and CDR2 is SASEGT. CDR3 protein: CASRDSKADEAFF. DNA for the CDR3: TGTGCCAGCAGGGACTCCAAGGCTGATGAAGCTTTCTTT.

The rearrangement joins TRBV2 to TRBJ1-6, with D maybe TRBD1 (6 bases). The CDR3 is 14 amino acids. V lost 6 bases, J lost 7 bases, and 13 bases lay in between. CDR1 and CDR2 (germline): SNHLY, FYNNEI. The CDR3: CASRATGRNSPLHF. Written as DNA, the CDR3 is TGTGCCAGCAGGGCGACAGGACGGAATTCACCCCTCCACTTT.

The rearrangement uses TRBV11-2 and TRBJ1-1, with D perhaps TRBD1 (6 bases). With 3 bases removed from V and 4 bases from J, the gap between germline ends came to 18 bases. The CDR3 covers 16 residues. Germline values: CDR1 SGHAT, CDR2 FQNNGV. The CDR3 is CASSFTRGGSGTEAFF. In DNA form, the CDR3 reads TGTGCCAGCAGCTTCACGAGGGGGGGGTCGGGCACTGAAGCTTTCTTT.

The chain links TRBV7-3 to TRBJ2-1, with TRBD2 identical over 7 bases. Unmatched junction bases numbered 4, after V lost 5 bases and J lost 0 bases. This CDR3 is built from 15 residues. Looked up from germline, CDR1 is SGHTA and CDR2 is FQGTGA. CDR3: CASSRSGDSYNEQFF. DNA of the CDR3: TGTGCCAGCAGCCGGAGCGGGGACTCCTACAATGAGCAGTTCTTC.

The chain combines TRBV20-1 with TRBJ2-1; D remains ambiguous. CDR3 size: 11 residues. From germline, CDR1 is DFQATT and CDR2 SNEGSKA (reference sequence). Trimming took 0 bases from V and 8 from J, leaving 5 bases between them. The CDR3 loop reads CSARETHEQFF. CDR3 nucleotide sequence: TGCAGTGCTAGAGAAACTCATGAGCAGTTCTTC.

V usage is TRBV29-1 and J usage is TRBJ1-1, with 9 bases fitting TRBD1. J lost 3 bases, V lost 7 bases, and 12 bases had no gene match. There are 15 residues in the CDR3. The germline V gene has CDR1 SQVTM and CDR2 ANQGSEA. CDR3: CSASLKGQGDTEAFF. The DNA for the CDR3 is TGCAGCGCATCCCTAAAGGGACAGGGTGACACTGAAGCTTTCTTT.

The genes are TRBV6-5 and TRBJ2-5; maybe TRBD2 (5 bases). The CDR3 extends over 15 amino acids. Germline V gene sequence: CDR1 MNHEY, CDR2 SVGAGI. The V end lost 0 bases, the J end lost 4 bases, and 12 bases lay between the germline ends. The chain's CDR3 is CASSYSNGVGETQYF. In DNA form, the CDR3 reads TGTGCCAGCAGTTACTCGAACGGGGTTGGAGAGACCCAGTACTTC.

The chain carries TRBV2 and TRBJ2-7; 8 positions match TRBD2. V was pared by 7 bases and J by 2 bases, with 4 bases of the junction left unmatched. The CDR3 has 13 residues. Germline CDR1 is SNHLY and CDR2 is FYNNEI. This CDR3 is CASIRRGAYEQYF. CDR3 DNA: TGTGCCAGCATCCGGCGGGGGGCCTACGAGCAGTACTTC.

The gene calls are TRBV9 and TRBJ1-1; D call uncertain. Looked up from germline, CDR1 is SGDLS and CDR2 is YYNGEE. V was shortened by 0 bases and J by 1 base, with 10 bases between the two germline ends. This CDR3 has 15 residues. The CDR3 DNA follows: TGTGCCAGCAGCGTAGGAGGGCTCACGAACACTGAAGCTTTCTTT. Its translation is CASSVGGLTNTEAFF.

In DNA form, the CDR3 reads TGTGCCATCGGCCGGGGGTCGGGGGGAATTTACAATGAGCAGTTCTTC. It translates to CAIGRGSGGIYNEQFF. This sequence joins TRBV10-3 and TRBJ2-1, with TRBD2 matching over 7 bases. Germline assignment: CDR1 ENHRY and CDR2 SYGVKD. J lost 4 bases, V lost 8 bases, and 14 bases had no gene match. This CDR3 region has 16 residues.

The rearrangement links TRBV4-3 to TRBJ2-1, with 10 positions matching TRBD2. The CDR3 runs to 16 residues. Germline V gives CDR1 LGHNA, CDR2 YSLEER. The junction had 4 bases not matched to a gene; V was cut back by 0 bases and J by 5 bases. CDR3 in amino acids: CASSQDGLAANNEQFF. The CDR3 bases are TGCGCCAGCAGCCAAGATGGACTAGCGGCGAACAATGAGCAGTTCTTC.

The chain recombines TRBV27 with TRBJ1-6, with a tentative D call TRBD1 (6 bases). Deletions cut 6 bases from V and 7 bases from J, with 16 bases between. The CDR3 consists of 15 residues. Germline CDR1 MNHEY, CDR2 SMNVEV (reference sequence). The CDR3 spells CASRDSTGINSPLHF. The CDR3 region has the DNA TGTGCCAGCAGGGACTCGACAGGAATAAATTCACCCCTCCACTTT.

The chain combines TRBV25-1 with TRBJ2-7, with 9 nucleotides matching TRBD2. Unmatched junction bases numbered 7, after V lost 4 bases and J lost 3 bases. CDR3 size: 15 residues. The germline V gene has CDR1 MGHDK and CDR2 SYGVNS. CDR3 protein: CASSAIGGRVYEQYF. CDR3 DNA sequence: TGTGCCAGCAGTGCGATTGGCGGGAGGGTCTACGAGCAGTACTTC.

J is TRBJ1-1 and V is TRBV10-3; 8 bases match TRBD1. After removal of 7 bases from V and 2 bases from J, the junction contained 6 bases not matched to a gene. Germline assignment: CDR1 ENHRY and CDR2 SYGVKD. The CDR3 loop spans 14 amino acids. Here the CDR3 reads CAITPTGANTEAFF. CDR3 sequence (DNA): TGTGCCATCACCCCGACAGGGGCAAACACTGAAGCTTTCTTT.

V usage is TRBV5-1 and J usage is TRBJ1-1; 7 bases are a match to TRBD1. V lost 4 bases and J lost 1; bases outside the gene matches: 4. Germline values: CDR1 SGHRS, CDR2 YFSETQ. The CDR3 is 14 residues long. CDR3 coding DNA: TGCGCCAGCAGCCGAGGGACAGCGAACACTGAAGCTTTCTTT. It translates to CASSRGTANTEAFF.